The TCR beta chain described here comes from a study of blood T cell repertoires in COVID-19. Study-level background: Samples came from the United States, Italy and Spain, spanning acute and convalescent COVID-19. In each case, the material was cDNA or gDNA derived from T cells, B-cell-depleted T cells, or PBMCs.

Study processing details: Reference gene primers were amplified, and this amplification served to estimate nucleated cell counts. Produced via immunoSEQ multiplex PCR; TCRdb's table is partial and in-frame only. That table furnishes V, J and clone size, whereas the DNA furnished D and trimming. Of around 62,000 clones detected, more than 70% appear once; the ten largest clones hold around 9.5%. The receptor comes from a man aged 50-59 years with active COVID-19. Sample: peripheral blood.

CDR3 sequence: CASMGSGNSIRNEQFF. CDR3 nucleotide sequence: TGTGCCAGCATGGGTAGCGGGAACTCTATAAGGAATGAGCAGTTCTTC. The rearrangement uses TRBV7-8 and TRBJ2-1, with 8 bases aligning to TRBD2. CDR3 length equals 16 residues. Trimming cost V 7 bases and J 7 bases; bases outside gene matches: 15. CDR1 is SGHVS and CDR2 is FQNEAQ in the germline V gene.